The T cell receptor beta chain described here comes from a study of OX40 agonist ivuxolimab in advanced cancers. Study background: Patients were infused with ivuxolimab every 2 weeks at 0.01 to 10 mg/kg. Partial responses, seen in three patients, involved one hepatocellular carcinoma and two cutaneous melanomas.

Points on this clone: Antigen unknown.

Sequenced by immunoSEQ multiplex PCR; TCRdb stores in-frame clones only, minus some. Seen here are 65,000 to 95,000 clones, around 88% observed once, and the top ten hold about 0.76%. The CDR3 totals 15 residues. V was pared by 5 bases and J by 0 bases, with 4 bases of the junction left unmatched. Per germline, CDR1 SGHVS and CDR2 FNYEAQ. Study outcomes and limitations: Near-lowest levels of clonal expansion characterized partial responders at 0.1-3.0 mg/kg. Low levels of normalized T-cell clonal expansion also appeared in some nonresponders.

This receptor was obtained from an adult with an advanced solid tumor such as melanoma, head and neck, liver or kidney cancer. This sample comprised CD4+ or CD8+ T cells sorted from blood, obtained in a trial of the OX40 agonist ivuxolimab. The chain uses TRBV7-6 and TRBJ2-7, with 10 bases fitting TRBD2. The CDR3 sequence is CASSRTSGNSYEQYF. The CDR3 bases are TGTGCCAGCAGCAGAACTAGCGGGAACTCCTACGAGCAGTACTTC.